This T cell receptor (beta chain) was captured in a study of CD8 T cells in Susac syndrome. Germline V gene sequence: CDR1 GTSNPN, CDR2 SVGIG (reference sequence). CDR3 size: 16 residues. Unmatched junction bases numbered 13, after V lost 5 bases and J lost 5 bases. A quantity of roughly 0.5 to 1 ug RNA underwent reverse transcription using random hexamers. Amplification of TCR beta CDR3 spanned 54 Vbeta and 13 Jbeta via immunoSEQ multiplex PCR. TCRdb fed the immunoSEQ multiplex PCR reads into MiXCR, producing one record per CDR3 protein. The sample contains about 94,000 distinct CDR3 sequences, just under 95% of which appear only once.

The TCR was taken from a human donor with Susac syndrome. The chain uses TRBV30 and TRBJ2-5; 11 bases map to TRBD2. The sequenced sample consisted of CD4+ T cells from PBMCs. CDR3 loop: CAWRLAGSPNRETQYF. As DNA, the CDR3 is TGTGCCTGGCGACTAGCGGGGTCTCCTAATCGTGAGACCCAGTACTTC.